The present TCR beta chain was sequenced within a study of response to subunit inactivated influenza vaccine. General observations from the study: The authors suggested that every seasonal influenza vaccination recruits few new T cells.

Comments on this clonotype: Its antigen is undetermined.

CDR3 length: 16 amino acids. V shed 3 bases and J shed 3 bases, with 15 bases lying between them. In germline, CDR1 is LNHDA, CDR2 SQIVND (reference sequence). TCRdb re-derived calls from the RT-PCR reads in MiXCR, one entry per CDR3 protein. The table lists about 780,000 distinct CDR3 sequences, less than 20% of them singletons, with approximately 10% in the top ten. The sequencing here drew on PBMCs from blood, taken 5 to 6 days after vaccination. V usage is TRBV19 and J usage is TRBJ1-5, with D unclear. This TCR derives from a man aged 50 or older who received an inactivated influenza vaccine. The CDR3 here is CASSMRPTQPNQPQHF. Written as DNA, the CDR3 is TGTGCCAGTAGTATGAGGCCCACACAACCCAATCAGCCCCAGCATTTT.